One and the same sample provided the 21 T cell receptor beta chains below, sequenced in a study of blood T cell repertoires in COVID-19. Profiled with immunoSEQ multiplex PCR; TCRdb holds only in-frame clones, not every one. The sample consists of hundreds of thousands of clones, around four fifths of them appearing once. Sample: peripheral blood. The source is a woman in her forties or fifties with acute or convalescent COVID-19.

For this clone: Within the sample, other DNA sequences also encode this same CDR3. The chain carries TRBV5-8 and TRBJ2-5; D not certain. CDR3 length: 11 amino acids. Germline V lookup: CDR1 SGHTS, CDR2 YDEGEE. The V gene lost 2 bases and the J gene lost 4 bases, with 3 bases spanning the gap. The CDR3 DNA sequence: TGTGCCAGCAGCTTACTAGAGACCCAGTACTTC. Its protein product is CASSLLETQYF.

The chain recombines TRBV5-1 with TRBJ2-1; 11 nucleotides align to TRBD2. This CDR3 comprises 16 residues. CDR1 and CDR2 (germline): SGHRS, YFSETQ. Trimming cost V 4 bases and J 4 bases; bases outside gene matches: 7. CDR3 residues: CASSLLGTSGYNEQFF. The CDR3 DNA follows: TGCGCCAGCAGCCTGTTAGGGACTAGCGGATACAATGAGCAGTTCTTC.

The chain is built from TRBV6-5 and TRBJ1-5; 7 bases are shared with TRBD1. The ends lost 6 bases at V and 5 bases at J; junction bases unmatched: 7. This CDR3 region has 14 residues. Per the germline V gene, CDR1 is MNHEY and CDR2 is SVGAGI. DNA for the CDR3: TGTGCCAGCAGACCGGGACAGACATATCAGCCCCAGCATTTT. Amino acid sequence: CASRPGQTYQPQHF.

The chain is built from TRBV10-1 and TRBJ1-5, with D possibly TRBD1 on 5 matching bases. Trimming left V 7 bases short and J 2 bases short, with 18 bases between. Germline CDR1 and CDR2: WNHNN and SYGVQD (reference sequence). This CDR3 spans 16 amino acids. The CDR3 nucleotides read TGCGCCAGCACTCTGGTCAGGGATGAACGCAATCAGCCCCAGCATTTT. Encoded protein: CASTLVRDERNQPQHF.

This clone showed up just a few times. J is TRBJ2-5 and V is TRBV3-1 (or the pseudogene TRBV3-2); D not resolved. V lost 2 bases and J lost 5, with 9 bases in between. The CDR3 has 13 amino acids. The V gene's germline CDR1 is LGHDT and CDR2 YNNKEL (reference sequence). The CDR3 coding sequence is TGTGCCAGCAGCCAATCCGACGGGGAGACCCAGTACTTC. Its protein is CASSQSDGETQYF.

A single count supports this clone. The chain employs TRBV9 and TRBJ1-1; possibly TRBD1 for D (5 bases). Trimming shortened V by 4 bases and J by 1 base, and 17 bases separated the two germline ends. Germline V gives CDR1 SGDLS, CDR2 YYNGEE. CDR3 length equals 16 residues. The CDR3 spells CASSPPAGRSNTEAFF. In nucleotides, the CDR3 is TGTGCCAGCAGCCCCCCCGCGGGACGGTCGAACACTGAAGCTTTCTTT.

The sample holds one count of this clone. The V call is TRBV5-5, the J call TRBJ1-2; the D gene is possibly TRBD1 (6 bases). Per germline, CDR1 SGHKS and CDR2 YYEKEE (reference sequence). Trimming cost V 1 base and J 3 bases, with 10 bases left between them. The CDR3 has 14 residues. CDR3 DNA: TGTGCCAGCAGCTTGCAACAGGGAGACTATGGCTACACCTTC. Translating gives CASSLQQGDYGYTF.

CDR3 in amino acids: CASSQERLPSGEQFF. The CDR3 region has the DNA TGTGCCAGCAGCCAGGAGCGGCTCCCTAGTGGGGAGCAGTTCTTC. The chain links TRBV3-1 (or the pseudogene TRBV3-2) to TRBJ2-1; TRBD2 might be the D (5 bases). V was pared by 3 bases and J by 10 bases, with 19 bases between. CDR1 is LGHDT, CDR2 YNNKEL, per germline (reference sequence). This CDR3 region has 15 residues.

This clone occurred once. This sequence joins TRBV3-1 (or the pseudogene TRBV3-2) and TRBJ1-1; D perhaps matches TRBD1 (6 bases). CDR3 length: 15 amino acids. Germline V gene data show CDR1 as LGHDT and CDR2 as YNNKEL (reference sequence). V lost 1 base to trimming and J lost 5 bases, with 14 bases between them. CDR3 sequence: CASSQGSGQGTEAFF. The CDR3, as DNA: TGTGCCAGCAGCCAAGGGTCAGGGCAGGGGACTGAAGCTTTCTTT.

The V and J genes are TRBV18 and TRBJ2-1; D might be TRBD2 (6 bases). The CDR3 spans 18 residues. Germline CDR1 and CDR2: KGHSH and LQKENI. V dropped 5 bases and J dropped 1 base, with 21 bases sitting between them. In DNA form, the CDR3 reads TGTGCCAGCTCATCGTCCGGGACTCGCGTTGGGTCCTACAATGAGCAGTTCTTC. Its translation: CASSSSGTRVGSYNEQFF.

This clone was seen a few times. The chain couples TRBV19 to TRBJ2-1; 7 nucleotides line up with TRBD2. The CDR3 covers 14 residues. Germline V gives CDR1 LNHDA, CDR2 SQIVND (reference sequence). Trimming took 9 bases from V and 9 from J; bases not matched to a gene: 14. This CDR3 is CASARAGVVGEQFF. CDR3 bases: TGTGCCAGCGCTCGGGCGGGAGTAGTGGGTGAGCAGTTCTTC. The whole variable domain, remainder taken from reference TRBV19 and TRBJ2-1, is DGGITQSPKYLFRKEGQNVTLSCEQNLNHDAMYWYRQDPGQGLRLIYYSQIVNDFQKGDIAEGYSVSREKKESFPLTVTSAQKNPTAFYLCASARAGVVGEQFFGPGTRLTVL.

The rearrangement joins TRBV5-5 to TRBJ2-7; 8 bases are shared with TRBD1. The trim removed 4 bases at V and 7 bases at J, leaving 7 bases unmatched. The CDR3 length is 13 residues. Germline V lookup: CDR1 SGHKS, CDR2 YYEKEE (reference sequence). The CDR3 DNA reads TGTGCCAGCAGCACGGACAGGGCGGGGGAGCAGTACTTC. Its translation is CASSTDRAGEQYF.

The CDR3 DNA follows: TGTGCCAGCACCCAGACGGGGTTAGGTCAGCCCCAGCATTTT. It codes for CASTQTGLGQPQHF. V gene TRBV7-2 combines with J gene TRBJ1-5, with D uncertain. CDR3 length: 14 residues. V gave up 7 bases and J gave up 6 bases, with 16 bases separating them. Germline CDR1 SGHTA, CDR2 FQGNSA.

This clone turned up a few times. The chain employs TRBV28 and TRBJ1-2; the D gene is possibly TRBD1 (6 bases). CDR3 length: 14 residues. From germline, CDR1 is MDHEN and CDR2 SYDVKM. Trimming stripped 9 bases from V and 4 bases from J, with 18 bases between. This CDR3 is CASGTSGQPYGYTF. CDR3 DNA: TGTGCCAGTGGTACCTCGGGACAACCCTATGGCTACACCTTC.

This clone appeared a single time. V usage is TRBV28 and J usage is TRBJ2-7; tentative D call: TRBD2 (5 bases). Trimming cost V 3 bases and J 6 bases, with 18 bases left between them. This CDR3 has 15 amino acids. Germline values: CDR1 MDHEN, CDR2 SYDVKM. CDR3 in amino acids: CASSFERTRGLEQYF. CDR3 DNA sequence: TGTGCCAGCAGTTTCGAGCGGACCCGAGGGCTCGAGCAGTACTTC.

A note on this clone: The identical CDR3 is also encoded by other nucleotide sequences in the sample. V gene TRBV9 combines with J gene TRBJ2-5; maybe TRBD1 (7 bases). CDR1 is SGDLS, CDR2 YYNGEE, per germline. The CDR3 runs to 14 residues. The ends were cut back, 0 bases at V and 5 bases at J, with 11 bases in the middle. CDR3 nucleotides: TGTGCCAGCAGCGTAGCAGGGGGGTTGGAGACCCAGTACTTC. As protein: CASSVAGGLETQYF.

The CDR3 sequence is CATRQGGTYEQYF. CDR3 nucleotide sequence: TGTGCCACCCGACAGGGAGGTACCTACGAGCAGTACTTC. The chain couples TRBV2 to TRBJ2-7; tentative D call: TRBD1 (7 bases). Germline V gene lookup returns CDR1 SNHLY and CDR2 FYNNEI. V shed 10 bases and J shed 2 bases, with 15 bases lying between them. The CDR3 runs to 13 residues.

The rearrangement joins TRBV20-1 to TRBJ1-4; D might be TRBD1 (5 bases). CDR3 length: 15 residues. CDR1 and CDR2 from the germline V gene are DFQATT and SNEGSKA (reference sequence). Deletions cut 3 bases from V and 0 bases from J, with 11 bases between. This CDR3 is CSASHQGSTNEKLFF. The CDR3 DNA is TGCAGTGCTAGTCATCAGGGATCAACTAATGAAAAACTGTTTTTT.

The V gene is TRBV5-8, the J gene TRBJ2-7, with D maybe TRBD2 (7 bases). CDR1 SGHTS and CDR2 YDEGEE come from the germline V gene. CDR3 length: 15 residues. V was trimmed by 0 bases and J by 7 bases, leaving 17 bases between them. In DNA form, the CDR3 reads TGTGCCAGCAGCTTGGGCGCCGCGGGGGCGGGGGAGCAGTACTTC. Its translation: CASSLGAAGAGEQYF.

CDR3: CASSRSQETQYF. The CDR3 DNA reads TGTGCCAGTAGCCGGAGTCAAGAGACCCAGTACTTC. J is TRBJ2-5 and V is TRBV19, with unresolved D. V lost 6 bases and J lost 2, with 7 bases in between. Looked up from germline, CDR1 is LNHDA and CDR2 is SQIVND (reference sequence). The CDR3 has 12 residues. The full variable domain, completed using reference TRBV19 and TRBJ2-5, is DGGITQSPKYLFRKEGQNVTLSCEQNLNHDAMYWYRQDPGQGLRLIYYSQIVNDFQKGDIAEGYSVSREKKESFPLTVTSAQKNPTAFYLCASSRSQETQYFGPGTRLLVL.

With respect to this clone: One end of the junction fails to match germline, which may point to a read error. The chain is built from TRBV7-7 and TRBJ2-3; 8 nucleotides match TRBD1. Germline loops: CDR1 SSHAT, CDR2 FNYEAQ (reference sequence). The CDR3 contains 15 residues. CDR3 nucleotides: TGTGCTAGCAGCTCCGGGACAGGAACAGTAGATACGCAGTATTTT. Translated: CASSSGTGTVDTQYF.